These T cell receptor beta chains were read from a single sample in a study of CD4 T cells in relation to SARS-CoV-2 and coronaviruses. Antigen specificity for these receptors is unknown. The data were produced by immunoSEQ multiplex PCR, yet TCRdb's version contains in-frame clones alone and is incomplete. The table has under 30,000 clones, approximately 79% seen once. The material sequenced was CD4+ T cells from PBMCs, cultured in vitro. The receptors derive from a human donor in good health. The CDR3 runs from the conserved cysteine through the conserved F or W. D genes are given only for firm matches. The size field is filled for only some rows; it gives once, few, many or a size class.

D	size	V	J	CDR3	DNA
TRBD1	.	TRBV6-5	TRBJ2-7	CASSPGQGIDEQYF	TGTGCCAGCAGTCCGGGACAGGGGATCGACGAGCAGTACTTC
TRBD2	.	TRBV7-2	TRBJ2-1	CASSLVSGLAGGDEQFF	TGTGCCAGCAGCTTAGTTTCCGGACTAGCGGGGGGCGATGAGCAGTTCTTC
.	.	TRBV4-3	TRBJ2-6	CASSPREQGEAGANVLTF	TGCGCCAGCAGCCCGAGGGAGCAGGGGGAGGCCGGGGCCAACGTCCTGACTTTC
TRBD2	.	TRBV3-1/TRBV3-2	TRBJ2-3	CASSGTLAGVSTDTQYF	TGTGCCAGCAGCGGAACCCTAGCGGGGGTTAGCACAGATACGCAGTATTTT
.	.	TRBV5-4	TRBJ2-3	CASSPGVVDTQYF	TGTGCCAGCAGTCCCGGTGTGGTAGATACGCAGTATTTT
TRBD1	.	TRBV3-1/TRBV3-2	TRBJ1-1	CASTQGTGWRGTEAFF	TGTGCCAGCACCCAGGGGACAGGCTGGAGGGGCACTGAAGCTTTCTTT
.	.	TRBV9	TRBJ1-6	CASSVEAHNAPLHF	TGTGCCAGCAGCGTAGAAGCCCATAATGCACCCCTCCACTTT
TRBD2	few	TRBV4-1	TRBJ2-7	CASSQEVPVGGVGEQYF	TGCGCCAGCAGCCAAGAAGTCCCCGTCGGGGGGGTGGGTGAGCAGTACTTC
.	.	TRBV28	TRBJ1-2	CASSSGGNYGYTF	TGTGCCAGCAGTTCGGGTGGGAACTATGGCTACACCTTC
.	.	TRBV6-2/TRBV6-3	TRBJ2-7	CASSRAGTEYEQYF	TGTGCCAGCAGCCGAGCCGGGACTGAGTACGAGCAGTACTTC
.	.	TRBV19	TRBJ1-4	CASSRGALTTNEKLFF	TGTGCCAGTAGTAGGGGAGCGTTAACAACTAATGAAAAACTGTTTTTT
.	.	TRBV3-1/TRBV3-2	TRBJ2-1	CASSQEGLGGSSYNEQFF	TGTGCCAGCAGCCAAGAAGGTCTTGGGGGGAGCTCCTACAATGAGCAGTTCTTC
.	.	TRBV29-1	TRBJ1-2	CSVDLANYGYTF	TGCAGCGTTGATCTGGCTAACTATGGCTACACCTTC
.	.	TRBV19	TRBJ2-1	CASSNSGRSYNEQFF	TGTGCCAGTAGTAATAGCGGAAGATCCTACAATGAGCAGTTCTTC
TRBD1	.	TRBV27	TRBJ2-2	CASSLRADRGLGKTGELFF	TGTGCCAGCAGTTTGCGGGCAGACAGGGGGCTTGGAAAAACCGGGGAGCTGTTTTTT
.	few	TRBV9	TRBJ2-7	CASSVAPDPRQQYF	TGTGCCAGCAGCGTAGCTCCGGACCCCCGACAGCAGTACTTC
.	.	TRBV6-4	TRBJ2-7	CASSDRQAYEQYF	TGTGCCAGCAGTGATCGTCAAGCCTACGAGCAGTACTTC
.	.	TRBV3-1/TRBV3-2	TRBJ2-2	CASSVGGNTGELFF	TGTGCCAGCAGCGTAGGGGGGAACACCGGGGAGCTGTTTTTT
TRBD1	.	TRBV19	TRBJ1-4	CASSPGTGGNPEF	TGTGCCAGTAGTCCCGGGACAGGGGGAAACCCCGAATTT
.	few	TRBV3-1/TRBV3-2	TRBJ1-3	CASSQGRPGNTIYF	TGTGCCAGCAGCCAGGGAAGACCTGGAAACACCATATATTTT
TRBD1	.	TRBV6-1	TRBJ2-7	CASSEGQVWTGSSEQYF	TGTGCCAGCAGTGAAGGTCAAGTCTGGACAGGGAGTTCCGAGCAGTACTTC
.	.	TRBV5-1	TRBJ2-7	CASSLVTGVGYEQYF	TGCGCCAGCAGCTTGGTTACGGGTGTCGGGTACGAGCAGTACTTC
.	few	TRBV6-2/TRBV6-3	TRBJ1-1	CASSPARAASGTEAFF	TGTGCCAGCAGTCCGGCCAGGGCGGCGTCGGGCACTGAAGCTTTCTTT
.	.	TRBV10-1	TRBJ1-1	CASSESRIGASSTEAFF	TGCGCCAGCAGTGAGTCAAGAATTGGGGCGAGTAGTACTGAAGCTTTCTTT
TRBD2	.	TRBV9	TRBJ2-1	CASSVGVSGSLRNEQFF	TGTGCCAGCAGCGTAGGGGTTAGCGGGAGTCTGAGGAATGAGCAGTTCTTC
TRBD1	.	TRBV5-8	TRBJ1-2	CASSWGQDNYGYTF	TGTGCCAGCAGCTGGGGACAGGATAACTATGGCTACACCTTC
TRBD2	.	TRBV5-1	TRBJ2-1	CASSLLAGGLSSYNEQFF	TGCGCCAGCAGCTTGCTAGCGGGGGGTTTGAGCTCCTACAATGAGCAGTTCTTC
TRBD2	.	TRBV7-6	TRBJ2-5	CASSFRTPTAGAQETQYF	TGTGCCAGCAGCTTCAGGACCCCAACCGCGGGAGCTCAAGAGACCCAGTACTTC
.	once	TRBV7-8	TRBJ1-1	CASSPQGTGLGPGAFF	TGTGCCAGCAGCCCCCAAGGTACGGGGTTGGGCCCGGGAGCTTTCTTT
TRBD2	.	TRBV6-4	TRBJ2-7	CASSRTSVYEQYF	TGTGCCAGCAGTCGGACTAGCGTTTACGAGCAGTACTTC
.	.	TRBV4-1	TRBJ1-4	CASSQESTMKLFF	TGCGCCAGCAGCCAAGAATCCACTATGAAACTGTTTTTT
.	.	TRBV2	TRBJ2-5	CASSDLRTNQETQYF	TGTGCCAGCAGTGACCTGAGGACTAACCAAGAGACCCAGTACTTC
TRBD2	once	TRBV5-1	TRBJ2-3	CASSPGRYGDTQYF	TGCGCCAGCAGCCCCGGGAGGTACGGGGATACGCAGTATTTT
TRBD1	.	TRBV19	TRBJ2-2	CASSIVTGETGELFF	TGTGCCAGTAGTATCGTGACAGGGGAAACCGGGGAGCTGTTTTTT
TRBD2	.	TRBV5-1	TRBJ2-7	CASSLDTLAGGREQYF	TGCGCCAGCAGCTTGGACACACTAGCGGGAGGGCGCGAGCAGTACTTC
.	.	TRBV6-2/TRBV6-3	TRBJ1-1	CASSYSGGLAFF	TGTGCCAGCAGTTACTCGGGGGGGCTGGCTTTCTTT
.	.	TRBV4-2	TRBJ2-1	CASSQGRGGYNEQFF	TGTGCCAGCAGCCAAGGCCGGGGAGGCTACAATGAGCAGTTCTTC
TRBD1	.	TRBV7-8	TRBJ2-4	CASSAWQGAGDIQYF	TGTGCCAGCAGCGCCTGGCAGGGGGCCGGAGACATTCAGTACTTC
.	.	TRBV5-1	TRBJ2-1	CASPSDQRFGYNEQFF	TGCGCCAGCCCCTCCGATCAGAGATTTGGATACAATGAGCAGTTCTTC
.	.	TRBV11-2	TRBJ2-7	CASSAMDEQYF	TGTGCCAGCAGCGCAATGGACGAGCAGTACTTC
.	.	TRBV30	TRBJ2-1	CAWSGLAAAFEQFF	TGTGCCTGGAGTGGGCTAGCCGCCGCCTTTGAGCAGTTCTTC
TRBD1	few	TRBV10-3	TRBJ2-2	CAIRTGTGNTGELFF	TGTGCCATCAGGACCGGGACAGGGAACACCGGGGAGCTGTTTTTT
.	.	TRBV10-3	TRBJ1-6	CAITAGFSYSPLHF	TGTGCCATCACCGCGGGTTTTAGTTATTCACCCCTCCACTTT
TRBD1	.	TRBV5-1	TRBJ2-7	CASSNRDRGPYEQYF	TGCGCCAGCAGCAACCGGGACAGGGGCCCCTACGAGCAGTACTTC
.	.	TRBV2	TRBJ1-5	CASTRGGPNQPQHF	TGTGCCAGCACCCGGGGAGGGCCTAATCAGCCCCAGCATTTT